Listed below are T cell receptor beta chains from one sample, sequenced in a study of metastatic and nonmetastatic thyroid tumors. TCRdb reanalyzed the PCR reads via MiXCR. The sample carries 30,000 to 40,000 clones, over 14% recorded once. The sequencing sample was made of blood. All receptors derive from a male donor with papillary thyroid cancer or a benign thyroid nodule (not recorded which). Some clones in this sample may be carry-over from other donors' samples. Each CDR3 is given with its conserved first and last residue. Fields, in order: V gene, J gene, CDR3 length, clone size, D gene, CDR3 protein, CDR3 DNA. The D gene is left open where the match is weak. Clone sizes are given selectively: once, few, many, or a class where the clone is expanded.

TRBV2	TRBJ2-1	14	-	TRBD1	CASSEWTGGNEQFF	TGTGCCAGCAGTGAGTGGACAGGGGGCAATGAGCAGTTCTTC
TRBV4-2	TRBJ2-3	16	few	-	CASSRWAGQPTDTQYF	TGTGCCAGCAGCCGGTGGGCGGGACAGCCCACAGATACGCAGTATTTT
TRBV12-3/TRBV12-4	TRBJ2-7	14	few	-	CASGPSYGGDEQYF	TGTGCCAGCGGCCCCTCCTACGGTGGTGACGAGCAGTACTTC
TRBV27	TRBJ1-4	15	many	TRBD1	CASSPRDRGSEKLFF	TGTGCCAGCAGTCCGAGGGACAGGGGATCTGAAAAACTGTTTTTT
TRBV6-1	TRBJ2-7	13	few	-	CASSLGRWGEQYF	TGTGCCAGCAGTTTGGGCCGATGGGGCGAGCAGTACTTC
TRBV6-5	TRBJ1-6	15	few	TRBD1	CASSYGGTGNSPLHF	TGTGCCAGCAGTTACGGAGGGACAGGGAATTCACCCCTCCACTTT
TRBV11-2	TRBJ1-6	13	many	-	CASSFSRESPLHF	TGTGCCAGCAGCTTTAGTCGGGAATCACCCCTCCACTTT
TRBV10-1	TRBJ2-2	15	few	-	CASSVGIPSTGELFF	TGCGCTAGCAGTGTGGGGATACCGAGCACCGGGGAGCTGTTTTTT
TRBV3-1	TRBJ1-1	14	many	TRBD1	CASSYRGGATEAFF	TGTGCCAGCAGTTACAGGGGAGGGGCCACTGAAGCTTTCTTT
TRBV5-6	TRBJ2-7	12	many	-	CASSLNAYEQYF	TGTGCCAGCAGCTTGAACGCCTACGAGCAGTACTTC
TRBV11-2	TRBJ1-3	12	many	-	CASSLGGDTIYF	TGTGCCAGCTCCCTTGGTGGGGACACCATATATTTT
TRBV24-1	TRBJ1-1	12	many	-	CATSRGDTEAFF	TGTGCCACCAGTCGCGGGGATACTGAAGCTTTCTTT
TRBV6-4	TRBJ2-7	18	few	TRBD2	CASTTGRYNLGASSGQYF	TGCGCCAGCACGACCGGGAGGTATAACTTGGGAGCGTCAAGCGGGCAGTACTTC
TRBV27	TRBJ1-1	12	-	-	CASSLTGTEAFF	TGTGCCAGCAGTCTTACCGGGACTGAAGCTTTCTTT
TRBV11-2	TRBJ2-7	17	-	TRBD1	CASSSRERTGGQYEQCF	TGTGCCAGCAGCTCGCGAGAGCGGACAGGGGGCCAGTACGAGCAGTGCTTC
TRBV9	TRBJ2-6	16	many	-	CASTAGGDSGANVLTF	TGTGCCAGCACAGCGGGTGGAGACTCTGGGGCCAACGTCCTGACTTTC
TRBV9	TRBJ1-1	16	many	TRBD1	CASSARTGRENTEAFF	TGTGCCAGCAGCGCTCGGACAGGGAGAGAGAACACTGAAGCTTTCTTT